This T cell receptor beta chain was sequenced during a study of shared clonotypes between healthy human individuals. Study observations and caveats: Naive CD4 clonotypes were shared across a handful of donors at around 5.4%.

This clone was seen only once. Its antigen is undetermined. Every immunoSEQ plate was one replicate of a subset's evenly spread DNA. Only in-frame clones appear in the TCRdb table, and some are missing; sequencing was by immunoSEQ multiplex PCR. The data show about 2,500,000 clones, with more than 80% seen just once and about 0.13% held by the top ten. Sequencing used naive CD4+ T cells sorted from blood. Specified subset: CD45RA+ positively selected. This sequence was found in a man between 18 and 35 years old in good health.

CDR3 protein: CASNKGAVSYNEQFF. The DNA of the CDR3 is TGTGCCAGCAACAAGGGGGCGGTTTCCTACAATGAGCAGTTCTTC. This sequence joins TRBV11-2 and TRBJ2-1; the match to TRBD1 covers 7 bases. Germline-derived CDR1 and CDR2 are SGHAT and FQNNGV. After removal of 7 bases from V and 1 base from J, the junction contained 7 bases not matched to a gene. The CDR3 is 15 residues long.